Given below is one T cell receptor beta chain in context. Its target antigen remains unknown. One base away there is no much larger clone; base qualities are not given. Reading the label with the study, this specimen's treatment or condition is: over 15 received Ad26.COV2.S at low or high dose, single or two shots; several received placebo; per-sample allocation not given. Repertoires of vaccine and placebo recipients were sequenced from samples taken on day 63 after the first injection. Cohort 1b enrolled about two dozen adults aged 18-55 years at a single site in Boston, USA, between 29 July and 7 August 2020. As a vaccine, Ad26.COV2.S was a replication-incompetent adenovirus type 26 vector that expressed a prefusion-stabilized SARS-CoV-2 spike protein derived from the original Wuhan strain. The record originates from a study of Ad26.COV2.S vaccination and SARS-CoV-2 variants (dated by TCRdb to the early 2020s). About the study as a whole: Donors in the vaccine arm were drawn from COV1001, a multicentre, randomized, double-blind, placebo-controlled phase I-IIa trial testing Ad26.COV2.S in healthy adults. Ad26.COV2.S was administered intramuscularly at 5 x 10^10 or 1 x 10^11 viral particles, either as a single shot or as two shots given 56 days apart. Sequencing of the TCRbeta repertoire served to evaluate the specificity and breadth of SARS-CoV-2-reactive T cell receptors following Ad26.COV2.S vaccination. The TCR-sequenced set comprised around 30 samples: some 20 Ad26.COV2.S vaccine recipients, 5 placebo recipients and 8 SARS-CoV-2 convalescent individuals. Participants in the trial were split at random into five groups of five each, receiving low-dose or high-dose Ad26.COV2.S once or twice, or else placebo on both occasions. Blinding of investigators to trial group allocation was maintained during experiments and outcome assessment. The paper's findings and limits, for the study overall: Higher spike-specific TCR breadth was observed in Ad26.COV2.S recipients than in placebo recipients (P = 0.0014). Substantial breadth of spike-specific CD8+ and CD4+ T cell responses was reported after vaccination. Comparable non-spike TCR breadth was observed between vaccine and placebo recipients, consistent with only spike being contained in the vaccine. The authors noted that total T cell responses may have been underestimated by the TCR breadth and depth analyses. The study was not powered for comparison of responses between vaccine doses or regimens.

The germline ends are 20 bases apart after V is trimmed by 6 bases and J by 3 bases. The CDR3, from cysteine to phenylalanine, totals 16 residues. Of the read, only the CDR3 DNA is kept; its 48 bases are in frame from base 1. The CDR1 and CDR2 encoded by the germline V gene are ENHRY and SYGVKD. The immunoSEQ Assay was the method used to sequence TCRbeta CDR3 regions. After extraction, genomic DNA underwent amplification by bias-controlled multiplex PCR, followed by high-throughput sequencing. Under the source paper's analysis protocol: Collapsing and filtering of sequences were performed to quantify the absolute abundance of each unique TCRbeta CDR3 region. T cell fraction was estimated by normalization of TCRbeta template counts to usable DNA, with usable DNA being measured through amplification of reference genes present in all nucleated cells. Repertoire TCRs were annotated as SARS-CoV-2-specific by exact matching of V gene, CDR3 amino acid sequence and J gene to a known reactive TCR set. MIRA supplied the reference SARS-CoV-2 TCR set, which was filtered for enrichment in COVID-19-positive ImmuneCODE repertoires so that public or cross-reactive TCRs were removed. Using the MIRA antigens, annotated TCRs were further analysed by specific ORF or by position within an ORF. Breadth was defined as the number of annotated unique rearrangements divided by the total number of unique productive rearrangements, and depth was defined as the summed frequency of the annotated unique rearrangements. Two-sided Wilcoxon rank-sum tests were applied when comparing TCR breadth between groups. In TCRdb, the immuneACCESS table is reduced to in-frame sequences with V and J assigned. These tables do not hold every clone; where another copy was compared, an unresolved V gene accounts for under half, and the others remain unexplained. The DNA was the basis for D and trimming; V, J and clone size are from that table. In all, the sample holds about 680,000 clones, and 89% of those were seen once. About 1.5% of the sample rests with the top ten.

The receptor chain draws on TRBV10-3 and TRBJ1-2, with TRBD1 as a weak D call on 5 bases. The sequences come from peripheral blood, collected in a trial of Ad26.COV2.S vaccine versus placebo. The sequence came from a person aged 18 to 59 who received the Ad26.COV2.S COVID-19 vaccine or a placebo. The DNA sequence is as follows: TGTGCCATCAGAGCGGGGCGTTCCAGGAGTGACTATGGCTACACCTTC. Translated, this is CAIRAGRSRSDYGYTF.